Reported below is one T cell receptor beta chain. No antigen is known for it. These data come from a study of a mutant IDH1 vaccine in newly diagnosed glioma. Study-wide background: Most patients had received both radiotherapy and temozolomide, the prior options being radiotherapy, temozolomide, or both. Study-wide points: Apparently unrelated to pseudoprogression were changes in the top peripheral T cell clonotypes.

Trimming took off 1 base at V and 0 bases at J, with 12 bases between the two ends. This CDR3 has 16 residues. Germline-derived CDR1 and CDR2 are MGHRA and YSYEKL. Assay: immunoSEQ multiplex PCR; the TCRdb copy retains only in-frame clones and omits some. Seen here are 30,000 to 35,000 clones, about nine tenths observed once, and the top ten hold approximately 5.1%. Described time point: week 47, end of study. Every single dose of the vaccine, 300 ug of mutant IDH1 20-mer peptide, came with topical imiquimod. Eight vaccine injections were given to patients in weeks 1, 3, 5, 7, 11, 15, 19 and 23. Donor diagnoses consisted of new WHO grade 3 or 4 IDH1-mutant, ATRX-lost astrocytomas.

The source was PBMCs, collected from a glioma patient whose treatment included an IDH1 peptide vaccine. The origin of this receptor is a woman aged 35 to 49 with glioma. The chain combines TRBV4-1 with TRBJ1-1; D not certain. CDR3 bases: TGCGCCAGCAGCCAAGGAGGTGGAGCCATGAACACTGAAGCTTTCTTT. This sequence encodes CASSQGGGAMNTEAFF.